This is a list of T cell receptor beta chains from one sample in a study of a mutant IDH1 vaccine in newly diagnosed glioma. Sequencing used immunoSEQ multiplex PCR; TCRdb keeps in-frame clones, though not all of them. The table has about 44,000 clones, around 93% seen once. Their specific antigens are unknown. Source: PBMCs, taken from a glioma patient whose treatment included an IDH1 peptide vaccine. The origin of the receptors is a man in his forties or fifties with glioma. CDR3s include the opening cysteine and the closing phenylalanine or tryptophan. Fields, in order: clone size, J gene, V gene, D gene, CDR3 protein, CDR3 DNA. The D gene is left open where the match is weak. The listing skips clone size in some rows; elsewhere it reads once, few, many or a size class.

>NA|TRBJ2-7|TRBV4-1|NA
CASSPDSSYEQYF
TGCGCCAGCAGCCCTGACAGTTCCTACGAGCAGTACTTC
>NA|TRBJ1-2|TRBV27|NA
CASSLRGANYGYTF
TGTGCCAGCAGTTTGAGGGGTGCTAACTATGGCTACACCTTC
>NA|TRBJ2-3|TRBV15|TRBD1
CATSRGQGASTDTQYF
TGTGCCACCAGCAGAGGGCAGGGGGCAAGCACAGATACGCAGTATTTT
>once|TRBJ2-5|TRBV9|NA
CASSVVQGGQETQYF
TGTGCCAGCAGCGTAGTACAGGGAGGACAAGAGACCCAGTACTTC
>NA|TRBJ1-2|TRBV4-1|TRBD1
CASSQRQGANYGYTF
TGCGCCAGCAGCCAACGACAGGGAGCTAACTATGGCTACACCTTC
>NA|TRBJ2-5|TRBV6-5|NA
CASSYSLLPETQYF
TGTGCCAGCAGTTACTCGCTATTACCGGAGACCCAGTACTTC
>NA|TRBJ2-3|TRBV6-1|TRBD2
CASSGYSGRAADTQYF
TGTGCCAGCAGTGGATATAGCGGGAGGGCGGCAGATACGCAGTATTTT
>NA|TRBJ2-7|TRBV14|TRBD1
CASSHLDRGLLEQYF
TGTGCCAGCAGCCACCTGGACAGGGGCCTCCTCGAGCAGTACTTC
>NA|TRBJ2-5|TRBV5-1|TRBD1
CASRGGTGGFQETQYF
TGCGCCAGCAGGGGAGGGACAGGGGGATTCCAAGAGACCCAGTACTTC
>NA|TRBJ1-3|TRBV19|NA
CASSTQRQGSSSGNTIYF
TGTGCCAGTAGTACCCAGCGGCAGGGTTCCAGCTCTGGAAACACCATATATTTT
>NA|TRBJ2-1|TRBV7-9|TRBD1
CASSFFNRGSHEQFF
TGTGCCAGCAGCTTTTTTAACAGGGGTTCACATGAGCAGTTCTTC
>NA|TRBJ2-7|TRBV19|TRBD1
CASKGTDSYEQYF
TGTGCCAGTAAGGGGACAGACTCCTACGAGCAGTACTTC
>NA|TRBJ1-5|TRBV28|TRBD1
CASRPVTGIQPQHF
TGTGCCAGCAGGCCAGTGACAGGGATTCAGCCCCAGCATTTT
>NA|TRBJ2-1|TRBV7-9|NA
CASSFNPRIGDNEQFF
TGTGCCAGCAGCTTTAACCCTCGGATAGGGGACAATGAGCAGTTCTTC
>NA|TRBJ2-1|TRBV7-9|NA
CASKLGTSRSYNEQFF
TGTGCCAGCAAGTTAGGTACTAGTCGCTCCTACAATGAGCAGTTCTTC
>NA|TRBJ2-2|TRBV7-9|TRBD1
CASSPGQEVGELFF
TGTGCCAGCAGCCCCGGACAGGAAGTCGGGGAGCTGTTTTTT
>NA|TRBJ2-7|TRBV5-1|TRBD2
CASSLGRKASGSRGEDEQYF
TGCGCCAGCAGCTTGGGGAGGAAGGCTAGCGGGAGCCGTGGGGAGGACGAGCAGTACTTC
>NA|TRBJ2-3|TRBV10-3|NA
CAIRLGSQGDTQYF
TGTGCCATCAGATTGGGAAGTCAAGGCGATACGCAGTATTTT
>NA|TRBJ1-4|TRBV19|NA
CASRSGGSRNEKLFF
TGTGCCAGTAGGTCCGGGGGGAGTCGTAATGAAAAACTGTTTTTT
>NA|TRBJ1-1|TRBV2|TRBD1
CASTGQVSNTEAFF
TGTGCCAGCACCGGACAGGTCTCCAACACTGAAGCTTTCTTT
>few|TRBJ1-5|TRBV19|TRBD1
CASSIGGQGVGPQHF
TGTGCCAGTAGTATAGGGGGACAGGGGGTAGGGCCCCAGCATTTT
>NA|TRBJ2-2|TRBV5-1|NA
CASGHDNTGELFF
TGCGCCAGCGGACACGATAACACCGGGGAGCTGTTTTTT
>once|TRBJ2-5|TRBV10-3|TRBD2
CAISTSGGRQETQYF
TGTGCCATCAGTACTAGCGGGGGGCGTCAAGAGACCCAGTACTTC